This T cell receptor (beta chain) was documented in a study of T cell responses to AZD1222 COVID-19 vaccine. Whole-study findings and limits: Baseline seropositivity characterized only 5 to 7 AZD1222 recipients. Repertoire collection took place solely once the T cell response had peaked.

V lost 3 bases, J lost 7 bases, and 16 bases lay in between. The V gene's germline CDR1 is SGHRS and CDR2 YFSETQ. The CDR3 is 14 residues long. This clone showed up just a few times. What it binds is not known. Method: immunoSEQ multiplex PCR; TCRdb's copy keeps in-frame clones and lacks some. The data contain over 200,000 clones, 94% of them singletons. This chain links TRBV5-1 with TRBJ1-2; D uncertain. The TCR was taken from an adult who received the MenACWY meningococcal vaccine as a control. The sequencing used peripheral blood, collected 28 days after the second dose of the MenACWY control vaccine. DNA of the CDR3: TGCGCCAGCAGCTCCGGGTCCTCCACCAGTGGCTACACCTTC. Its protein product is CASSSGSSTSGYTF.